These T cell receptor beta chains were read from a single sample in a study of OX40 agonist ivuxolimab in advanced cancers. Assay: immunoSEQ multiplex PCR; the TCRdb copy retains only in-frame clones and omits some. In the table there are some 45,000 clones, roughly 88% of which are singletons. The sequences come from CD4+ or CD8+ T cells sorted from blood, collected in a trial of the OX40 agonist ivuxolimab. Receptor source: an adult with an advanced solid tumor such as melanoma, head and neck, liver or kidney cancer. Each CDR3 is given with its conserved first and last residue.

>TRBV7-9
CASSSAGDSGANVLTF
>TRBV2
CASSEGTGGLDTQYF
>TRBV7-8
CASSLETGKVETQYF
>TRBV5-1
CASRPAAGTDTQYF
>TRBV27
CASSFSSGGAGELFF
>TRBV15
CATSREGGAEPEQYF
>TRBV4-1
CASSQDPPGDYNEQFF
>TRBV5-4
CASEGLNTEAFF
>TRBV9
CASSVEPSGALWNEQFF
>TRBV19
CASSIDGGREQFF
>TRBV11-2
CASSPLWGESYEQYF
>TRBV27
CASSSSGEQFF
>TRBV30
CAWSVGYEQYF
>TRBV28
CASSFGYEQYF
>TRBV7-9
CASSSLWDRSNEQFF
>TRBV7-9
CASSTPGQPTQQYF
>TRBV7-9
CASSYSYRGPYEQYF
>TRBV7-3
CASSLRGGGNTEAFF
>TRBV15
CATSRDRGGTYNEQFF
>TRBV25-1
CASSWTGGNEQYF
>TRBV19
CASSNTGELFF
>TRBV30
CARRIVGTLHF
>TRBV27
CASSPPRLAGGPHEQFF
>TRBV14
CASSQLADIAEAFF
>TRBV5-8
CASSSHEKLFF
>TRBV6-5
CASRPPAGELFF
>TRBV28
CASTQSPGQALNYGYTF
>TRBV30
CAWSDPDRLQETQYF
>TRBV6-5
CASSSGSTYEQYF
>TRBV5-4
CASTLEREGGYEQYF
>TRBV27
CASSYTTGTFYGYTF
>TRBV27
CASSDRGPYEQYF
>TRBV5-4
CASSSGQPAYQPQHF
>TRBV4-1
CASSQEGRRDQPQHF
>TRBV28
CASSFPPNLNYGYTF
>TRBV6-7
CASQLGRSQETQYF
>TRBV28
CASSFLVGRNEKLFF
>TRBV27
CASNPSGSSYNEQFF
>TRBV6-5
CASSQGRVYGYTF
>TRBV6-5
CAAGNSYEQYF
>TRBV7-6
CASSLVFGEGGAFF